The T cell receptor beta chain described here comes from a study of beta chain features in type 1 diabetes. Study results and caveats: Patients with Type 1 diabetes showed moderately but significantly shorter TCRB CDR3s in all four CD4+ subsets.

What was sequenced were expressed TCRB transcripts, since all of the isolated RNA had been reverse transcribed. Generated by immunoSEQ multiplex PCR, the TCRdb table keeps only in-frame clones and is missing some. The table has roughly 280,000 clones, 20% to 25% seen once; the top ten hold roughly 0.013%. The CDR3 has 15 amino acids. Germline values: CDR1 SGDLS, CDR2 YYNGEE. J gave up 3 bases and V 4 bases, and 6 bases lay outside the gene matches. The sample holds a few counts of this clone. The antigen remains undetermined. Material for sequencing was naive CD4+ T cells from blood. The chain employs TRBV9 and TRBJ2-7; TRBD2 matches 11 bases. This receptor was obtained from a woman aged 25-40 years with type 1 diabetes. The CDR3, as DNA: TGTGCCAGCAGCCCCCCTAGCGGGGGGATCTACGAGCAGTACTTC. It is translated as CASSPPSGGIYEQYF.